The text below deals with one TCR beta chain. The data belong to a study of T cell responses to AZD1222 COVID-19 vaccine. The germline V and J ends were trimmed by 0 bases and 0 bases, with 7 bases remaining between them. The germline gives CDR1 SGDLS, CDR2 YYNGEE. The CDR3 covers 15 residues. Measured with immunoSEQ multiplex PCR; TCRdb has only the in-frame clones, and not every one. This table has about 120,000 clones, approximately 89% appearing once. The chain couples TRBV9 to TRBJ2-1; D call uncertain. This TCR was recovered from an adult in good health. The sample here was peripheral blood, taken on day 0 of AZD1222 vaccination. The DNA of the CDR3 is TGTGCCAGCAGCGTAGTAGGTGGCTCCTACAATGAGCAGTTCTTC. It is translated as CASSVVGGSYNEQFF.